The 15 T cell receptor beta chains below come from one sample, sequenced in a study of blood T cell repertoires in COVID-19. Assay: immunoSEQ multiplex PCR; the TCRdb copy retains only in-frame clones and omits some. Among under 550,000 clones, approximately 90% were seen once, and the ten largest hold about 0.91%. Source material: peripheral blood. The receptors derive from a man in his late teens or twenties with COVID-19, enrolled during active disease.

Only a few counts were recorded for this clone. This rearrangement joins TRBV2 to TRBJ1-4; a possible D gene is TRBD1 (5 bases). V shed 5 bases and J shed 4 bases, with 8 bases lying between them. CDR1 and CDR2 (germline): SNHLY, FYNNEI. The CDR3 is 13 amino acids. The CDR3 nucleotides read TGTGCCAGCAGTCGACAGAATAATGAAAAACTGTTTTTT. Encoded protein: CASSRQNNEKLFF.

A single count supports this clone. The J gene is TRBJ2-5, the V gene TRBV18; 7 nucleotides line up with TRBD1. CDR1 and CDR2 from the germline V gene are KGHSH and LQKENI. Trimming cost V 5 bases and J 1 base; bases outside gene matches: 1. The CDR3 runs to 13 residues. CDR3 region: CASSRQGQETQYF. The CDR3 nucleotides are TGTGCCAGCTCAAGACAGGGCCAAGAGACCCAGTACTTC.

The chain is built from TRBV7-8 and TRBJ2-7, with 10 positions matching TRBD2. Germline V gene sequence: CDR1 SGHVS, CDR2 FQNEAQ. With 1 base clipped from V and 1 base from J, the junction kept 7 bases outside the gene matches. The CDR3 runs to 17 residues. CDR3 nucleotides: TGTGCCAGCAGCTTAGGGACTAGCGGCCGTGGGTCCTACGAGCAGTACTTC. This sequence encodes CASSLGTSGRGSYEQYF. Based on the CDR3 plus reference TRBV7-8 and TRBJ2-7, the full variable domain is GAGVSQSPRYKVAKRGQDVALRCDPISGHVSLFWYQQALGQGPEFLTYFQNEAQLDKSGLPSDRFFAERPEGSVSTLKIQRTQQEDSAVYLCASSLGTSGRGSYEQYFGPGTRLTVT.

The rearrangement uses TRBV5-5 and TRBJ2-7; 9 bases agree with TRBD2. J lost 3 bases, V lost 0 bases, and 4 bases had no gene match. This CDR3 comprises 15 residues. Germline values: CDR1 SGHKS, CDR2 YYEKEE (reference sequence). The CDR3 protein is CASSLERTSDYEQYF. As DNA, the CDR3 is TGTGCCAGCAGCTTGGAAAGGACTAGCGACTACGAGCAGTACTTC.

V is TRBV27 and J is TRBJ1-5; D is ambiguous. The CDR3 length is 14 residues. The germline V and J ends were trimmed by 2 bases and 7 bases, with 12 bases remaining between them. Germline V gene data show CDR1 as MNHEY and CDR2 as SMNVEV (reference sequence). This chain's CDR3 is CASSLQYNRQPQHF. The DNA of the CDR3 is TGTGCCAGCAGTTTACAATATAATCGGCAGCCCCAGCATTTT.

This clone was recorded once. The chain couples TRBV9 to TRBJ2-3, with 8 bases lining up with TRBD2. The CDR3 is 16 amino acids. With 0 bases clipped from V and 1 base from J, the junction kept 4 bases outside the gene matches. Looked up from germline, CDR1 is SGDLS and CDR2 is YYNGEE. The CDR3 loop reads CASSVGLAQRTDTQYF. In DNA, the CDR3 is TGTGCCAGCAGCGTAGGACTAGCGCAACGCACAGATACGCAGTATTTT.

This chain joins TRBV7-2 and TRBJ1-1; D might be TRBD1 (5 bases). The germline V gene has CDR1 SGHTA and CDR2 FQGNSA. Between the trimmed V and J ends, which lost 4 bases and 1 base, there was a span of 10 bases. The CDR3 runs to 14 residues. CDR3 residues: CASSSTRGNTEAFF. The CDR3 DNA reads as TGTGCCAGCAGCTCAACAAGGGGGAACACTGAAGCTTTCTTT. Based on the CDR3 plus reference TRBV7-2 and TRBJ1-1, the full variable domain is GAGVSQSPSNKVTEKGKDVELRCDPISGHTALYWYRQSLGQGLEFLIYFQGNSAPDKSGLPSDRFSAERTGGSVSTLTIQRTQQEDSAVYLCASSSTRGNTEAFFGQGTRLTVV.

The chain uses TRBV5-1 and TRBJ2-1; unclear D gene. CDR1 SGHRS and CDR2 YFSETQ come from the germline V gene. There are 15 residues in the CDR3. V dropped 0 bases and J dropped 9 bases, with 16 bases sitting between them. CDR3 sequence reads: CASSLVASQGGEQFF. The CDR3 nucleotides read TGCGCCAGCAGCTTGGTCGCCTCCCAAGGCGGTGAGCAGTTCTTC.

This clone came up once. This rearrangement joins TRBV11-2 to TRBJ2-7; 10 bases match TRBD1. The V and J ends lost 5 bases and 6 bases, in that order; junction bases with no gene match: 4. Germline V gene data show CDR1 as SGHAT and CDR2 as FQNNGV. This CDR3 has 13 residues. The CDR3 spells CASSRDRGGEQYF. CDR3 in DNA: TGTGCCAGCAGCCGGGACAGGGGAGGCGAGCAGTACTTC.

V and J are TRBV19 and TRBJ2-3; D may be TRBD2 (5 bases). Trimming removed 3 bases from V and 1 base from J, with 11 bases in between. The CDR3 totals 15 residues. Germline CDR1 reads LNHDA; CDR2 reads SQIVND (reference sequence). In nucleotides, the CDR3 is TGTGCCAGTAGTATGGAACTAGTCGGCACAGATACGCAGTATTTT. This gives the protein CASSMELVGTDTQYF.

The V and J genes are TRBV29-1 and TRBJ1-2; 7 bases map to TRBD1. Trimming at V came to 5 bases and at J to 6 bases, leaving 3 bases not matched to a gene. This CDR3 contains 11 residues. Per the germline V gene, CDR1 is SQVTM and CDR2 is ANQGSEA. CDR3 DNA sequence: TGCAGCGTTCCCGGGACAGATGGCTACACCTTC. Translated, it gives CSVPGTDGYTF.

The gene calls are TRBV29-1 and TRBJ2-7; the D gene is possibly TRBD2 (5 bases). Germline V gives CDR1 SQVTM, CDR2 ANQGSEA. The CDR3 covers 13 residues. Trimming pared 5 bases from V and 3 bases from J, leaving 14 bases between. The DNA for the CDR3 is TGCAGCGTTTCACGGGGAAATAGCTACGAGCAGTACTTC. Translated, it gives CSVSRGNSYEQYF.

The V and J genes are TRBV3-1 (or the pseudogene TRBV3-2) and TRBJ1-4; maybe TRBD1 (6 bases). V lost 3 bases to trimming and J lost 6 bases, with 8 bases between them. The CDR3 covers 13 residues. CDR1 and CDR2 (germline): LGHDT, YNNKEL (reference sequence). The CDR3 DNA sequence: TGTGCCAGCAGCCAGGGGGCGGATGAAAAACTGTTTTTT. This codes for CASSQGADEKLFF.

The genes are TRBV5-1 and TRBJ2-5; 10 bases are shared with TRBD2. Trimming took 8 bases from V and 1 from J; bases not matched to a gene: 5. The V gene's germline CDR1 is SGHRS and CDR2 YFSETQ. The CDR3 is 14 amino acids. CDR3 region: CASTSGAFQETQYF. The CDR3 coding sequence is TGCGCCAGTACTAGCGGGGCTTTCCAAGAGACCCAGTACTTC. Together with reference TRBV5-1 and TRBJ2-5, the CDR3 gives the full variable domain: KAGVTQTPRYLIKTRGQQVTLSCSPISGHRSVSWYQQTPGQGLQFLFEYFSETQRNKGNFPGRFSGRQFSNSRSEMNVSTLELGDSALYLCASTSGAFQETQYFGPGTRLLVL.

The V call is TRBV6-1, the J call TRBJ1-2; tentative D call: TRBD1 (5 bases). The ends were cut back, 3 bases at V and 8 bases at J, with 13 bases in the middle. Per the germline V gene, CDR1 is MNHNS and CDR2 is SASEGT. The CDR3 is 13 amino acids. The CDR3: CASSEGPQLGYTF. As DNA, the CDR3 is TGTGCCAGCAGTGAGGGGCCCCAGTTGGGCTACACCTTC.